This T cell receptor beta chain was observed in a study of blood T cell repertoires in COVID-19 (dated by TCRdb to the early 2020s). Regarding the study in general: Samples from collaborators originated in the United States, Italy and Spain and spanned both the acute and convalescent phases of COVID-19. The material from the prospective study consisted of cDNA or gDNA derived from T cells, B-cell-depleted T cells, or PBMCs. Samples were obtained from the ongoing ImmuneRACE study (first 160 participants) and from over 1,000 subjects provided by 6 global collaborators. Nearly every sample came with metadata listing a de-identified subject ID, COVID-19 status, age in years and sex. The repertoires were made available in a free public database intended to serve as a resource for research on the immune response to SARS-CoV-2. HLA class I and class II types, where available, came from metadata supplied by the sample provider rather than from assay-based typing. Deeply sampled blood TCRbeta repertoires from subjects exposed to, actively infected with, or recovered from COVID-19 were included in the dataset. The research as a whole found: The quantity of clinical and demographic metadata differed by source and by participant and was supplied without curation.

Note on this clone: The antigen it recognizes is unknown. No base quality values were provided; no much bigger clone lies one nucleotide off.

Each collaborating institution followed its own protocols to collect whole blood in K2EDTA tubes. Collaborator samples were shipped for TCRbeta analysis as frozen whole blood, isolated PBMCs, or DNA extracted from either sample type. V is cut by 6 bases and J by 2 bases, and the space between the germline ends is 20 bases. The CDR3 contains 17 residues, cysteine and phenylalanine counted. The retained sequence is limited to the CDR3, 51 bases, with the frame set at the first base. CDR1 and CDR2 were assigned from the germline V gene as MDHEN and SYDVKM. The immunoSEQ Assay, a bias-controlled multiplex PCR, was used to amplify TCRbeta CDR3 regions from genomic DNA. Per the source publication's procedure: The number of nucleated cells in each sample was estimated from the amplification of reference gene primers within the assay. Sequence reads were collapsed and filtered to measure the absolute abundance of every unique TCRbeta CDR3 rearrangement. For each sample, productive Simpson clonality was calculated as the square root of Simpson's diversity index over productive rearrangements. In its TCRdb copy, this immuneACCESS table keeps in-frame sequences only and misses some clones. Where compared with another copy, unresolved V genes explain less than half of these, and the others have no known cause. V and J calls plus clone size are reproduced from that table; the DNA served to infer D and trimming. For this sample there are thousands of clones; approximately 84% appear just once. Clones ranked in the top ten supply about 13% of the sample.

This sequence was found in a human donor in a cohort sampled during active COVID-19. The V and J segments used are TRBV28 and TRBJ2-1; perhaps TRBD2 is the D gene, with 5 bases matching. The material sequenced was peripheral blood. The CDR3 reads as follows: CASSNTRRARTYNEQFF. The DNA sequence follows: TGTGCCAGCAGCAACACTCGGCGGGCCAGGACCTACAATGAGCAGTTCTTC.